The clone carrying this T cell receptor beta chain was picked up a small number of times. TCRdb's table, derived via immunoSEQ multiplex PCR, lists solely in-frame clones and lacks some. This table has hundreds of thousands of clones, 70% to 90% appearing once. This specimen belongs to a study of shared T cell receptors in the human thymus. J lost 0 bases, V lost 3 bases, and 9 bases had no gene match. This CDR3 has 16 amino acids. Germline CDR1 and CDR2: SQVTM and ANQGSEA. Another study also made use of these data, one on human thymus T cells.

The V gene is TRBV29-1, the J gene TRBJ1-1; 8 nucleotides align to TRBD1. Sequenced input: thymocytes. This receptor was taken from a girl under three years old with a congenital heart defect. As DNA, the CDR3 is TGCAGCGTTGAGGAAACAAGGACAGGGATGAACACTGAAGCTTTCTTT. This encodes CSVEETRTGMNTEAFF.